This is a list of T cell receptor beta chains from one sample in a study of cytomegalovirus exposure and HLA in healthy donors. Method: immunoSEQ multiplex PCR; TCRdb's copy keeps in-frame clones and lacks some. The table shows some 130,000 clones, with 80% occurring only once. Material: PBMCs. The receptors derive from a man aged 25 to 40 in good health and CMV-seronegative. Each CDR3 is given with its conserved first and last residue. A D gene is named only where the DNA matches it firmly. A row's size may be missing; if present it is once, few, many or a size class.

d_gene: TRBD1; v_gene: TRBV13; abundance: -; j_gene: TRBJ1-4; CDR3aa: CASSWGRGNEKLFF; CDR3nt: TGTGCCAGCAGCTGGGGCAGGGGGAATGAAAAACTGTTTTTT
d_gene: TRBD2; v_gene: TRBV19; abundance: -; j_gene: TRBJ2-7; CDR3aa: CASSVLAGLAYEQYF; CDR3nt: TGTGCCAGTAGTGTACTAGCGGGACTCGCCTACGAGCAGTACTTC
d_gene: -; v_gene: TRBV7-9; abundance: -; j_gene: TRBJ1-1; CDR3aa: CASSGTSLQAFF; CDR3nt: TGTGCCAGCAGCGGGACAAGTCTTCAAGCTTTCTTT
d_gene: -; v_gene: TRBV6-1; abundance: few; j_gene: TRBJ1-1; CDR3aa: CASSDWNTEAFF; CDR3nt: TGTGCCAGCAGTGACTGGAACACTGAAGCTTTCTTT
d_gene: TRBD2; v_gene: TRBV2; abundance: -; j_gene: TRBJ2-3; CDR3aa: CASHGMTSGRGVTDTQYF; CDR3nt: TGTGCCTCCCACGGGATGACTAGCGGGAGGGGGGTCACAGATACGCAGTATTTT
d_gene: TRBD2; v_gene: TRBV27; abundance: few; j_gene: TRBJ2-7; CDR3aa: CASSHQGLAGGGEQYF; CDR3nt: TGTGCCAGCAGTCACCAAGGACTAGCGGGAGGGGGAGAGCAGTACTTC
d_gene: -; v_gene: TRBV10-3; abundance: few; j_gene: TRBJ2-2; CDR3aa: CAISDLQENTGELFF; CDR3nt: TGTGCCATCAGTGATTTACAGGAGAACACCGGGGAGCTGTTTTTT
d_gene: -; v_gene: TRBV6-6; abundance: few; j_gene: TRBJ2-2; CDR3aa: CASSQTHPNTGELFF; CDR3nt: TGTGCCAGCAGTCAAACACACCCGAACACCGGGGAGCTGTTTTTT
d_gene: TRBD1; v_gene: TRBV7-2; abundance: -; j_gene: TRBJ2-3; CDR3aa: CASIPMGQPTDTQYF; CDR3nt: TGTGCCAGCATCCCGATGGGACAGCCCACAGATACGCAGTATTTT
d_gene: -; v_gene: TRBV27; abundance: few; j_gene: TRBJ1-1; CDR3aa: CASTSGNTEAFF; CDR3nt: TGTGCCAGCACGAGCGGGAACACTGAAGCTTTCTTT
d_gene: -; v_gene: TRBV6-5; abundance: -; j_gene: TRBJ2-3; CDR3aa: CASRPTNTVTDTQYF; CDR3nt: TGTGCCAGCAGACCGACTAATACTGTTACAGATACGCAGTATTTT
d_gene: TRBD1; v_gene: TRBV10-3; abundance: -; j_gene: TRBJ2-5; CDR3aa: CAISESWAGGAETQYF; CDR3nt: TGTGCCATCAGTGAGTCGTGGGCAGGGGGCGCCGAGACCCAGTACTTC
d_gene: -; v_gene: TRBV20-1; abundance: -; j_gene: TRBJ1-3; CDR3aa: CSARFRNTIYF; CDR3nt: TGCAGTGCTAGGTTCAGAAACACCATATATTTT
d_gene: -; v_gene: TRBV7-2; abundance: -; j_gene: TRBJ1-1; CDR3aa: CASSSRAGVMNTEAFF; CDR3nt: TGTGCCAGCAGCTCTAGGGCCGGGGTTATGAACACTGAAGCTTTCTTT
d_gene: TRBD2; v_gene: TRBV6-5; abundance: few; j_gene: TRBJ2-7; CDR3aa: CASSSATSGSSYEQYF; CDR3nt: TGTGCCAGCAGTTCCGCAACTAGCGGGAGTTCCTACGAGCAGTACTTC
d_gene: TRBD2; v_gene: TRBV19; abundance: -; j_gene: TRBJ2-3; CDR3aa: CATKPSGLAGGPGDTQYF; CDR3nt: TGTGCCACCAAACCGAGCGGACTAGCGGGAGGGCCAGGGGATACGCAGTATTTT
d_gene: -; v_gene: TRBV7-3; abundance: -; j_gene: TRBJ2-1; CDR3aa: CASSSTATSYNEQFF; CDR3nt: TGTGCCAGCAGCTCAACAGCGACCTCCTACAATGAGCAGTTCTTC
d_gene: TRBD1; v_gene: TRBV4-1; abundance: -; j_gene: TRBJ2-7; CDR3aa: CASSLAPGQGAYEQYF; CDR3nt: TGCGCCAGCAGCCTAGCGCCGGGACAGGGGGCCTACGAGCAGTACTTC
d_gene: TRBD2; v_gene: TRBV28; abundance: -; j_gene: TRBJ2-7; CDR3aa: CASSLELASDEQYF; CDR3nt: TGTGCCAGCAGTCTCGAACTAGCGTCGGACGAGCAGTACTTC
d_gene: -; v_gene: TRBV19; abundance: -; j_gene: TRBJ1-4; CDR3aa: CASRGVATNEKLFF; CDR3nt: TGTGCCAGTAGAGGGGTTGCAACTAATGAAAAACTGTTTTTT
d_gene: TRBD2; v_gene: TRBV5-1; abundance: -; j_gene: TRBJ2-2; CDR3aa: CASSSRGANTGELFF; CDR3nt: TGCGCCAGCAGCAGTCGGGGGGCGAACACCGGGGAGCTGTTTTTT
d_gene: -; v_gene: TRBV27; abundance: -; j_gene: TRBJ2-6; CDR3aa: CASSLERAAPPGANVLTF; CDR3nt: TGTGCCAGCAGTTTAGAGCGTGCGGCTCCCCCTGGGGCCAACGTCCTGACTTTC
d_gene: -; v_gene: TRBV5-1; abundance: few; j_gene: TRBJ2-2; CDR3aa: CASSPGAGELFF; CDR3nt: TGCGCCAGCAGCCCGGGGGCCGGGGAGCTGTTTTTT
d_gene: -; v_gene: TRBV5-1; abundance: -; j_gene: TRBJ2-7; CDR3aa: CASSLEVRGEQYF; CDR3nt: TGCGCCAGCAGCTTAGAGGTGAGAGGCGAGCAGTACTTC
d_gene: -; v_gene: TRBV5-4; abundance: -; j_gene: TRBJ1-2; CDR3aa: CASSFPSDGYTF; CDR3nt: TGTGCCAGCAGCTTCCCCTCCGATGGCTACACCTTC
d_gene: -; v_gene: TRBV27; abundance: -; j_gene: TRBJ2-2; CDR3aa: CASSFSNTGELFF; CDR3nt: TGTGCCAGCAGTTTTAGTAACACCGGGGAGCTGTTTTTT
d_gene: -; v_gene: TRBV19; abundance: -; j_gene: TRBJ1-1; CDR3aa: CASSISAGTEAFF; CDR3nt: TGTGCCAGTAGTATTTCGGCGGGCACTGAAGCTTTCTTT
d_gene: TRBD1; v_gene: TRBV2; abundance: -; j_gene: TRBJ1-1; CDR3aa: CASSPRLGTGGTEAFF; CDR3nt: TGTGCCAGCAGCCCCAGGTTGGGGACAGGGGGGACTGAAGCTTTCTTT
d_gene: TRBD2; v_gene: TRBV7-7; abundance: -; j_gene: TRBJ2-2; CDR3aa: CASSLAGGDTGELFF; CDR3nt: TGTGCCAGCAGCTTAGCGGGGGGGGACACCGGGGAGCTGTTTTTT
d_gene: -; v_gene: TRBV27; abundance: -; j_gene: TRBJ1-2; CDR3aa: CASSLAENYGYTF; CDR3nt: TGTGCCAGCAGTTTAGCTGAGAACTATGGCTACACCTTC
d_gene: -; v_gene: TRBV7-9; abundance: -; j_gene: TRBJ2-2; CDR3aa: CASRPDKNTGELFF; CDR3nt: TGTGCCAGCAGACCCGACAAAAACACCGGGGAGCTGTTTTTT
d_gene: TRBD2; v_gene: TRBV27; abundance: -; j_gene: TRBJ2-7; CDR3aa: CASSFWTSGSEQYF; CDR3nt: TGTGCCAGCAGTTTTTGGACTAGCGGGAGTGAGCAGTACTTC
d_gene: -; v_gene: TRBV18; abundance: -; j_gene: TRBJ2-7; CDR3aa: CASSPRDIGPSAQQYF; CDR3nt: TGTGCCAGCTCACCTCGCGATATTGGGCCGTCCGCCCAGCAGTACTTC
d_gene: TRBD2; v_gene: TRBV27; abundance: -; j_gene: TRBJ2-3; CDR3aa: CASSLTAGGRDTQYF; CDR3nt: TGTGCCAGCAGTTTAACGGCGGGGGGCCGGGATACGCAGTATTTT
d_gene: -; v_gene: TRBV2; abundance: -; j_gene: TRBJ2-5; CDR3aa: CASSYGTIGTWEETQYF; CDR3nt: TGTGCCAGCAGTTACGGAACGATCGGGACTTGGGAAGAGACCCAGTACTTC
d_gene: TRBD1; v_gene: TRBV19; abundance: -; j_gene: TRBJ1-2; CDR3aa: CASSTLVAGGGYGYTF; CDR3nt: TGTGCCAGTAGTACCCTCGTCGCAGGGGGCGGCTATGGCTACACCTTC
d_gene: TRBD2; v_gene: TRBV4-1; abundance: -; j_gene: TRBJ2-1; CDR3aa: CASSQKTSASSYNEQFF; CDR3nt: TGCGCCAGCAGCCAAAAGACTAGCGCGAGCTCCTACAATGAGCAGTTCTTC